Listed below are T cell receptor beta chains from one sample, sequenced in a study of sequential checkpoint blockade in melanoma. Produced via immunoSEQ multiplex PCR; TCRdb's table is partial and in-frame only. Altogether 5,500 to 8,000 clones are present, roughly 74% being singletons, with the ten largest covering about 7.4%. Source: CD8+ T cells sorted from blood (inferred from file names), taken from a patient given nivolumab and ipilimumab in sequence. All receptors come from a human donor with melanoma. The CDR3 runs from the conserved cysteine through the conserved F or W. A D gene is named only where the DNA matches it firmly. Rows may omit the clone size; those that give it use once, few, many or a size class.

j_call: TRBJ2-1
v_call: TRBV9
clone_size: NA
d_call: NA
cdr3_nt: TGTGCCAGCAGCGTATTATCCGGGTCGCAGTTCTTC
cdr3_aa: CASSVLSGSQFF

j_call: TRBJ2-1
v_call: TRBV7-9
clone_size: NA
d_call: NA
cdr3_nt: TGTGCCAGCAGGCACCCCCTAGAAACCTACAATGAGCAGTTCTTC
cdr3_aa: CASRHPLETYNEQFF

j_call: TRBJ2-1
v_call: TRBV13
clone_size: NA
d_call: TRBD1
cdr3_nt: TGTGCCAGCAGAACCCGAGGGGGCGGCTACAATGAGCAGTTCTTC
cdr3_aa: CASRTRGGGYNEQFF

j_call: TRBJ2-3
v_call: TRBV29-1
clone_size: NA
d_call: NA
cdr3_nt: TGCAGCGTTAAGGTAGCGTCGACGTCTTACAACACAGATACGCAGTATTTT
cdr3_aa: CSVKVASTSYNTDTQYF

j_call: TRBJ1-1
v_call: TRBV18
clone_size: NA
d_call: NA
cdr3_nt: TGTGCCAGCTCACCAGGGGCAGGGTTCATGAACACTGAAGCTTTCTTT
cdr3_aa: CASSPGAGFMNTEAFF

j_call: TRBJ2-5
v_call: TRBV27
clone_size: NA
d_call: NA
cdr3_nt: TGTGCCACAACCCCCCGGAGCTCACTGGAGACCCAGTACTTC
cdr3_aa: CATTPRSSLETQYF

j_call: TRBJ2-2
v_call: TRBV4-2
clone_size: NA
d_call: TRBD1
cdr3_nt: TGTGCCAGCAGCCAAGATCGGCCCGGGACAGGGGCACAGGCCGGGGAGCTGTTTTTT
cdr3_aa: CASSQDRPGTGAQAGELFF

j_call: TRBJ2-5
v_call: TRBV18
clone_size: NA
d_call: NA
cdr3_nt: TGTGCCAGCTCACCAGCGGGCAAGACCCAGTACTTC
cdr3_aa: CASSPAGKTQYF

j_call: TRBJ2-1
v_call: TRBV5-4
clone_size: NA
d_call: TRBD1
cdr3_nt: TGTGCCAGCAGCTTGGTTTTGGCAGGGGGCCTAGGCAGCAATGAGCAGTTCTTC
cdr3_aa: CASSLVLAGGLGSNEQFF

j_call: TRBJ2-7
v_call: TRBV19
clone_size: NA
d_call: NA
cdr3_nt: TGTGCCAGTAGTCCGGGACTGAGTACCTACGAGCAGTACTTC
cdr3_aa: CASSPGLSTYEQYF

j_call: TRBJ2-7
v_call: TRBV7-9
clone_size: NA
d_call: NA
cdr3_nt: TGTGCCAGCAGCTTGGGCGGGATAGTGTCCTACGAGCAGTACTTC
cdr3_aa: CASSLGGIVSYEQYF

j_call: TRBJ2-1
v_call: TRBV7-3
clone_size: once
d_call: TRBD2
cdr3_nt: TGTGCCAGCAGCCTGGGCGGGAGGGCCTACAATGAGCAGTTCTTC
cdr3_aa: CASSLGGRAYNEQFF

j_call: TRBJ1-5
v_call: TRBV28
clone_size: once
d_call: TRBD1
cdr3_nt: TGTGCCAGCAGGACAGGGGTAGGGCAGCCCCAGCATTTT
cdr3_aa: CASRTGVGQPQHF

j_call: TRBJ2-5
v_call: TRBV19
clone_size: NA
d_call: TRBD2
cdr3_nt: TGTGCCAGTAGGGGACTAGGTGGGGAGACCCAGTACTTC
cdr3_aa: CASRGLGGETQYF

j_call: TRBJ1-4
v_call: TRBV27
clone_size: NA
d_call: TRBD1
cdr3_nt: TGTGCCAGCAGGCGACAGGGGGCGGGTGAAAAACTGTTTTTT
cdr3_aa: CASRRQGAGEKLFF

j_call: TRBJ2-1
v_call: TRBV7-9
clone_size: NA
d_call: NA
cdr3_nt: TGTGCCAGCAGCTCTCGCGGCGGGGTCTCCTACAATGAGCAGTTCTTC
cdr3_aa: CASSSRGGVSYNEQFF

j_call: TRBJ2-7
v_call: TRBV4-1
clone_size: NA
d_call: TRBD2
cdr3_nt: TGCGCCAGCAGTCATCGGACTAGCGGGGCCTACGAGCAGTACTTC
cdr3_aa: CASSHRTSGAYEQYF